The 18 T cell receptor beta chains reported below all come from one sample, sequenced in a study of T cells in Graves' hyperthyroidism and ophthalmopathy (dated by TCRdb to between 2018 and 2021). Receptors were amplified or captured by multiplex PCR. Sequencing used an Illumina HiSeq 2000. Amplification of TCR beta CDR3 regions was carried out from RNA transcripts. A first-round RT-PCR of the TCR CDR3 used the HTBI primer set with the Qiagen OneStep RT-PCR kit. Starting from the raw public reads, TCRdb applied fastp trimming at Q25, assembled clones with MiXCR and retained in-frame beta chains. CDR3 protein duplicates are merged, each entry listing the most common genes and DNA. In all, the sample holds some 560,000 distinct CDR3 sequences, and 15% to 18% of those were seen once. The ten largest clones take up around 7.3% of the sample. What was sequenced was blood. Receptor source: a young woman with Graves' hyperthyroidism.

This clonotype was counted ten times or more. This rearrangement joins TRBV5-1 to TRBJ2-1, with TRBD2 matching over 11 bases. The CDR3 extends over 18 amino acids. Germline CDR1 is SGHRS and CDR2 is YFSETQ. The V segment lost 4 bases and the J segment 2 bases; nucleotides outside the gene matches: 11. The CDR3 DNA sequence: TGCGCCAGCAGCCAATCCATACTAGCGGGAGTAACCTACAATGAGCAGTTCTTC. Its translation is CASSQSILAGVTYNEQFF.

This rearrangement joins TRBV4-1 to TRBJ2-1; D not certain. There are 14 residues in the CDR3. V lost 0 bases and J lost 4, with 7 bases in between. Per germline, CDR1 MGHRA and CDR2 YSYEKL. DNA for the CDR3: TGCGCCAGCAGCCAAGATTTCGGATACAATGAGCAGTTCTTC. Amino acid sequence: CASSQDFGYNEQFF.

This clonotype was recorded at least ten times. The chain uses TRBV7-3 and TRBJ2-5; TRBD2 matches at 9 bases. The CDR3 is 15 amino acids. J lost 5 bases, V lost 0 bases, and 4 bases had no gene match. In germline, CDR1 is SGHTA, CDR2 FQGTGA. CDR3 amino acids: CASSLTVSGSETQYF. CDR3 nucleotides: TGTGCCAGCAGCTTAACGGTTAGCGGGAGTGAGACCCAGTACTTC.

The rearrangement links TRBV5-4 to TRBJ2-2; TRBD1 matches at 9 bases. The germline CDR1 and CDR2 sequences are SGHNT and YYREEE (reference sequence). The CDR3 contains 13 residues. V shed 3 bases and J 7 bases; nucleotides not matched to a gene: 1. Here the CDR3 reads CASSSDRGGELFF. CDR3 DNA sequence: TGTGCCAGCAGCTCGGACAGGGGCGGGGAGCTGTTTTTT.

The sample holds one count of this clonotype. A much larger clone sits a single nucleotide away, making a read error possible. The chain joins TRBV18 to TRBJ2-5; no reliable D call. This CDR3 is 14 amino acids long. Trimming cost V 5 bases and J 5 bases, with 15 bases left between them. Germline lookup yields CDR1 KGHSH and CDR2 LQKENI. In nucleotides, the CDR3 is TGTGCCAGCTCATCACGAAATTATCTGGAGACCCAGTACTTC. Its translation is CASSSRNYLETQYF.

The rearrangement joins TRBV6-5 to TRBJ2-7; no firm D call. CDR3 length: 13 amino acids. CDR1 MNHEY and CDR2 SVGAGI come from the germline V gene. V was trimmed by 2 bases and J by 3 bases, leaving 8 bases between them. CDR3 DNA sequence: TGTGCCAGCAGTTACGCCAGAAACTACGAGCAGTACTTC. Its translation is CASSYARNYEQYF.

This clonotype was seen at least ten times. This chain connects TRBV7-2 to TRBJ2-5; 7 nucleotides align to TRBD1. The V gene end was trimmed by 5 bases and the J gene end by 3 bases; junction bases not matched to a gene: 12. Per germline, CDR1 SGHTA and CDR2 FQGNSA. The CDR3 runs to 16 residues. CDR3 DNA: TGTGCCAGCAGCCAAACTCTGGACAGGAGAGAAGAGACCCAGTACTTC. This sequence encodes CASSQTLDRREETQYF.

The chain links TRBV19 to TRBJ2-1; 7 bases align to TRBD2. CDR1 is LNHDA, CDR2 SQIVND, per germline (reference sequence). Unmatched junction bases numbered 7, after V lost 3 bases and J lost 2 bases. This CDR3 comprises 16 residues. The chain's CDR3 is CASSMWGSGTYNEQFF. In nucleotides, the CDR3 is TGTGCCAGTAGTATGTGGGGGAGCGGGACCTACAATGAGCAGTTCTTC. Full variable domain (remainder filled in from reference TRBV19 and TRBJ2-1): DGGITQSPKYLFRKEGQNVTLSCEQNLNHDAMYWYRQDPGQGLRLIYYSQIVNDFQKGDIAEGYSVSREKKESFPLTVTSAQKNPTAFYLCASSMWGSGTYNEQFFGPGTRLTVL.

Remarks on this clonotype: Possible read error: a much larger clone is one base away. The chain links TRBV20-1 to TRBJ1-1, with TRBD1 identical over 7 bases. The CDR3 contains 13 residues. CDR1 and CDR2 (germline): DFQATT, SNEGSKA (reference sequence). The CDR3 protein is CSAPRQGGTEVFF. In DNA form, the CDR3 reads TGCAGTGCTCCAAGACAGGGTGGGACTGAAGTTTTCTTT.

CDR3 bases: TGTGCCTGGAGTCGGACAGCAACAGATACGCAGTATTTT. Translating it yields CAWSRTATDTQYF. The gene calls are TRBV30 and TRBJ2-3; a possible D gene is TRBD1 (6 bases). The CDR3 consists of 13 residues. CDR1 GTSNPN and CDR2 SVGIG come from the germline V gene (reference sequence). The V and J ends lost 2 bases and 3 bases respectively, with 9 bases between them.

The sample holds a few counts of this clonotype. The rearrangement joins TRBV10-2 to TRBJ2-7; no reliable D call. The V gene's germline CDR1 is WSHSY and CDR2 SAAADI. V was shortened by 7 bases and J by 0 bases, with 13 bases between the two germline ends. This CDR3 has 14 residues. The CDR3 sequence: CASTPDQLSYEQYF. The CDR3 bases are TGCGCCAGCACGCCGGATCAGCTCTCCTACGAGCAGTACTTC.

In this sample, this clonotype turned up many times. The CDR3 here is CASTGGLAYEQYF. In DNA, the CDR3 is TGTGCCAGCACCGGAGGCCTCGCCTACGAGCAGTACTTC. This chain uses TRBV28 with TRBJ2-7, with D perhaps matching TRBD2 (5 bases). The CDR3 sequence is 13 residues long. CDR1 is MDHEN, CDR2 SYDVKM, per germline. Trimming removed 7 bases from V and 2 bases from J, with 12 bases in between.

The gene calls are TRBV6-1 and TRBJ2-1; a possible D gene is TRBD2 (5 bases). Between the trimmed V and J ends, which lost 5 bases and 7 bases, there was a span of 15 bases. Germline lookup yields CDR1 MNHNS and CDR2 SASEGT. The CDR3 runs 14 residues. In DNA, the CDR3 is TGTGCCAGCAGTCCTAGCCGCCAGATGAATGAGCAGTTCTTC. Translation: CASSPSRQMNEQFF.

This clonotype occurred many times. The chain is built from TRBV3-1 and TRBJ2-5; D not resolved. This CDR3 has 15 residues. Germline CDR1 reads LGHDT; CDR2 reads YNNKEL (reference sequence). Between the trimmed V and J ends, which lost 0 bases and 4 bases, there was a span of 12 bases. CDR3 DNA: TGTGCCAGCAGCCAAGATGCTAGTCGCGTAGAGACCCAGTACTTC. It yields the protein CASSQDASRVETQYF.

On this clonotype: Compared with germline, one end of the junction differs, possibly owing to a read error. V gene TRBV19 combines with J gene TRBJ2-7; D is undetermined. The CDR3 sequence is 14 residues long. The germline CDR1 and CDR2 sequences are LNHDA and SQIVND (reference sequence). CDR3 sequence: CAGSIKGRSYEQYF. The CDR3 nucleotides are TGTGCCGGTAGTATCAAGGGAAGGTCCTACGAGCAGTACTTC.

This clonotype was counted many times. The genes are TRBV6-1 and TRBJ2-1, with D possibly TRBD2 on 5 matching bases. Deletions cut 3 bases from V and 3 bases from J, with 12 bases between. The CDR3 sequence is 15 residues long. Germline-derived CDR1 and CDR2 are MNHNS and SASEGT. This CDR3 reads CASSDQRRFYNEQFF. The CDR3 DNA sequence: TGTGCCAGCAGTGATCAGAGGAGGTTCTACAATGAGCAGTTCTTC.

This clonotype occurred many times. V usage is TRBV6-1 and J usage is TRBJ2-1, with D perhaps being TRBD1 or TRBD2 (5 bases each). Germline values: CDR1 MNHNS, CDR2 SASEGT. The CDR3 loop spans 14 amino acids. Trimming shortened V by 5 bases and J by 9 bases, and 17 bases separated the two germline ends. This CDR3 is CASSLGALVAEQFF. The CDR3 bases are TGTGCCAGCAGTCTCGGGGCCCTTGTCGCTGAGCAGTTCTTC.

This clonotype was counted many times. The chain employs TRBV24-1 and TRBJ2-1; the D call may be TRBD1 or TRBD2 (5 bases each). This CDR3 contains 15 residues. The V gene's germline CDR1 is KGHDR and CDR2 SFDVKD. The V and J ends lost 4 bases and 6 bases respectively, with 15 bases between them. The DNA for the CDR3 is TGTGCCACCAGTGAAACTGGGACGGCGACCAATGAGCAGTTCTTC. It translates to CATSETGTATNEQFF.